This T cell receptor (beta chain) derives from a study of glioma-infiltrating T cells. Study-wide context: Presurgical dexamethasone in glioma patients lasted six or fewer days. Regarding the study as a whole: Patients with low tissue-blood divergence carried a signature set of shared blood CDR3 motifs. Non-neoplastic patients had below-expected tissue-blood divergence, while all gliomas exceeded expectation.

The iRepertoire nested amplicon-rescue multiplex PCR amplified TCR alpha and beta CDR3s from RNA. Input was about 85-450 ng of tissue mRNA or PBMC total RNA. TCRdb reprocessed the multiplex PCR reads via MiXCR and lists one record per CDR3 protein. The table has 300,000 to 450,000 distinct CDR3 sequences, roughly two fifths seen once. This clonotype turned up a few times. Its antigen is still unknown. The germline CDR1 and CDR2 sequences are LGHNA and YNFKEQ. V gave up 2 bases and J gave up 3 bases, with 14 bases separating them. There are 15 residues in the CDR3. The chain joins TRBV4-2 to TRBJ2-7; no definite D call. Specimen: glioma tissue, nonneoplastic brain tissue, or PBMCs (not recorded which). This receptor was identified in a human donor with low-grade glioma or glioblastoma, undergoing nonglioma brain surgery, or in good health (not recorded which). Here the CDR3 reads CASSQRTGRNYEQYF. DNA for the CDR3: TGTGCCAGCAGCCAAAGAACCGGACGGAACTACGAGCAGTACTTC.